This T cell receptor (beta chain) was identified during a study of a mutant IDH1 vaccine in newly diagnosed glioma. This table comes from immunoSEQ multiplex PCR, and its TCRdb copy is limited to in-frame clones, with some not included. The sample carries tens of thousands of clones, around 85% recorded once. A few counts support this clone. Its target is unknown. Noted time point: week 47, end of study. Doses of 300 ug of mutant IDH1 20-mer peptide were given with topical imiquimod. This CDR3 has 15 amino acids. Trimming took 3 bases from V and 2 from J; bases not matched to a gene: 2. Germline CDR1 MGHRA, CDR2 YSYEKL.

This receptor was obtained from a woman aged 25 to 39 with glioma. Some clones in this sample may be carry-over from other donors' samples. This sequence joins TRBV4-1 and TRBJ1-5, with 9 bases aligning to TRBD1. The sample here was PBMCs, taken from a glioma patient whose treatment included an IDH1 peptide vaccine. The CDR3 protein is CASSQRTGGNQPQHF. For the CDR3, the DNA is TGCGCCAGCAGCCAGAGGACAGGGGGCAATCAGCCCCAGCATTTT.